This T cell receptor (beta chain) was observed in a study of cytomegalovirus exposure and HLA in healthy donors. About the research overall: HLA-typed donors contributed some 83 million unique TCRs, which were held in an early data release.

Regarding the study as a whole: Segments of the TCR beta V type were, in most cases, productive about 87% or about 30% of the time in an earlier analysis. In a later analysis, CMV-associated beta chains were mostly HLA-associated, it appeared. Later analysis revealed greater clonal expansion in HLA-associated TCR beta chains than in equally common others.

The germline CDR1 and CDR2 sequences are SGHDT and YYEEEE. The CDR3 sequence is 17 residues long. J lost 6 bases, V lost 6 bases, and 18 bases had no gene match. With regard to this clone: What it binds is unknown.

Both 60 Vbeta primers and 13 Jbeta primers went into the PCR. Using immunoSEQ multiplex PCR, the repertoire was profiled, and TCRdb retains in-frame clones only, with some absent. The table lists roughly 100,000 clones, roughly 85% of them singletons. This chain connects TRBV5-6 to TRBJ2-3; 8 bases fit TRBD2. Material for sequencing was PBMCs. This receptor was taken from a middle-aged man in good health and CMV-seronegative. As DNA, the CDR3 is TGTGCCAGCACCGGGTTCGGGCGGGGGGATTTTCCGGATACGCAGTATTTT. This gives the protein CASTGFGRGDFPDTQYF.